The 2 T cell receptor beta chains reported below all come from one sample, sequenced in a study of T cell responses to AZD1222 COVID-19 vaccine. The repertoire was sequenced with immunoSEQ multiplex PCR; TCRdb's copy has only in-frame clones and lacks some. The table shows about 99,000 clones, with approximately 90% occurring only once. Sequencing was performed on peripheral blood, taken on day 0 of AZD1222 vaccination. The receptors stem from an adult in good health.

The J gene is TRBJ1-4, the V gene TRBV10-3; D unresolved. The CDR3 sequence is 13 residues long. CDR1 and CDR2 from the germline V gene are ENHRY and SYGVKD. With 7 bases removed from V and 7 bases from J, the gap between germline ends came to 13 bases. In DNA, the CDR3 is TGTGCCATCAATGACTTTGGTAGTGAAAAACTGTTTTTT. Translated: CAINDFGSEKLFF.

CDR3 sequence: CASSILYNEQFF. CDR3 coding DNA: TGTGCCAGTAGTATACTCTACAATGAGCAGTTCTTC. This chain connects TRBV19 to TRBJ2-1; no definite D call. CDR3 length equals 12 residues. In germline, CDR1 is LNHDA, CDR2 SQIVND (reference sequence). Deletions cut 2 bases from V and 3 bases from J, with 2 bases between.